These T cell receptor beta chains were read from a single sample in a study of T cell responses to AZD1222 COVID-19 vaccine. Assay used: immunoSEQ multiplex PCR; TCRdb lists only in-frame clones, some missing. The sample consists of tens of thousands of clones, 86% of them appearing once. The sample consisted of peripheral blood, taken on day 0 of AZD1222 vaccination. Source of these receptors: an adult in good health. Each CDR3 is given with its conserved first and last residue. A D gene is named only where the DNA matches it firmly. Part of the rows lack a size; the others show once, few, many or a class for expanded clones.

j_call: TRBJ1-1
v_call: TRBV7-9
d_call: -
clone_size: -
cdr3_nt: TGTGCCAGCAGCTTTGTAGGGAACACTGAAGCTTTCTTT
cdr3_aa: CASSFVGNTEAFF

j_call: TRBJ1-2
v_call: TRBV14
d_call: -
clone_size: -
cdr3_nt: TGTGCCAGCAGCCAAGGGGACCGAGCTAACTATGGCTACACCTTC
cdr3_aa: CASSQGDRANYGYTF

j_call: TRBJ2-3
v_call: TRBV11-2
d_call: TRBD2
clone_size: -
cdr3_nt: TGTGCCAGCAGCTTAGCGGCTAGCGGGGGGTGGGTAGATACGCAGTATTTT
cdr3_aa: CASSLAASGGWVDTQYF

j_call: TRBJ1-4
v_call: TRBV28
d_call: -
clone_size: -
cdr3_nt: TGTGCCAGCAGTTTAGCGGGTCGGGAAAAACTGTTTTTT
cdr3_aa: CASSLAGREKLFF

j_call: TRBJ1-4
v_call: TRBV6-5
d_call: -
clone_size: -
cdr3_nt: TGTGCCAGCAGGCACCGGGCTCTGCTTAATGAAAAACTGTTTTTT
cdr3_aa: CASRHRALLNEKLFF

j_call: TRBJ1-1
v_call: TRBV2
d_call: -
clone_size: -
cdr3_nt: TGTGCCAGCAGTCAGGAGAGTAACACTGAAGCTTTCTTT
cdr3_aa: CASSQESNTEAFF

j_call: TRBJ1-1
v_call: TRBV28
d_call: -
clone_size: -
cdr3_nt: TGTGCCAGCACCAGGTTCAACACTGAAGCTTTCTTT
cdr3_aa: CASTRFNTEAFF

j_call: TRBJ2-5
v_call: TRBV6-5
d_call: -
clone_size: -
cdr3_nt: TGTGCCAGCAGTTATTCGGAGACCCAGTACTTC
cdr3_aa: CASSYSETQYF

j_call: TRBJ1-1
v_call: TRBV7-3
d_call: -
clone_size: once
cdr3_nt: TGTGCCAGCAGCTTAAGGGGGGAGACTGAAGCTTTCTTT
cdr3_aa: CASSLRGETEAFF

j_call: TRBJ1-2
v_call: TRBV28
d_call: TRBD1
clone_size: once
cdr3_nt: TGTGCCAGCAGTGTGGGACAGAGCTATGGCTACACCTTC
cdr3_aa: CASSVGQSYGYTF

j_call: TRBJ2-6
v_call: TRBV7-3
d_call: -
clone_size: -
cdr3_nt: TGTGCCAGCAGCTCCCCCTCCGTTGGGGCCAACGTCCTGACTTTC
cdr3_aa: CASSSPSVGANVLTF

j_call: TRBJ2-3
v_call: TRBV19
d_call: TRBD2
clone_size: -
cdr3_nt: TGTGCCAGTAGGGGACTAGCGGGAGAAGGGACCCCCACAGATACGCAGTATTTT
cdr3_aa: CASRGLAGEGTPTDTQYF

j_call: TRBJ2-5
v_call: TRBV10-1
d_call: -
clone_size: once
cdr3_nt: TGCGCCAGCAGCCAAGGACAGACTGATGGAGAGACCCAGTACTTC
cdr3_aa: CASSQGQTDGETQYF

j_call: TRBJ2-1
v_call: TRBV7-3
d_call: -
clone_size: -
cdr3_nt: TGTGCCAGCAGCCTGATTAGCGCCTCCTACAATGAGCAGTTCTTC
cdr3_aa: CASSLISASYNEQFF

j_call: TRBJ1-3
v_call: TRBV18
d_call: -
clone_size: -
cdr3_nt: TGTGCCAGCTCACCATACGGAACCTCTGGAAACACCATATATTTT
cdr3_aa: CASSPYGTSGNTIYF

j_call: TRBJ2-2
v_call: TRBV7-2
d_call: TRBD2
clone_size: -
cdr3_nt: TGTGCCAGCACCCAGCGGGGGGGGAGAGGGGAGCTGTTTTTT
cdr3_aa: CASTQRGGRGELFF

j_call: TRBJ1-1
v_call: TRBV6-4
d_call: -
clone_size: medium-sized
cdr3_nt: TGTGCCATCCCGGTCATGAACACTGAAGCTTTCTTT
cdr3_aa: CAIPVMNTEAFF

j_call: TRBJ2-1
v_call: TRBV10-3
d_call: -
clone_size: -
cdr3_nt: TGTGCCATCAGTCTGACCGGCGGAGGTGGGGACAATGAGCAGTTCTTC
cdr3_aa: CAISLTGGGGDNEQFF

j_call: TRBJ1-6
v_call: TRBV2
d_call: -
clone_size: once
cdr3_nt: TGTGCCAGCATCAGAACGGCCAGGGGTAATTCACCCCTCCACTTT
cdr3_aa: CASIRTARGNSPLHF

j_call: TRBJ1-2
v_call: TRBV29-1
d_call: TRBD1
clone_size: once
cdr3_nt: TGCAGCGTAGCGGACAGGGCCGGGGGAGGCTACACCTTC
cdr3_aa: CSVADRAGGGYTF

j_call: TRBJ1-5
v_call: TRBV11-2
d_call: -
clone_size: -
cdr3_nt: TGTGCCAGCAGCTTCACTGGGAATCAGCCCCAGCATTTT
cdr3_aa: CASSFTGNQPQHF